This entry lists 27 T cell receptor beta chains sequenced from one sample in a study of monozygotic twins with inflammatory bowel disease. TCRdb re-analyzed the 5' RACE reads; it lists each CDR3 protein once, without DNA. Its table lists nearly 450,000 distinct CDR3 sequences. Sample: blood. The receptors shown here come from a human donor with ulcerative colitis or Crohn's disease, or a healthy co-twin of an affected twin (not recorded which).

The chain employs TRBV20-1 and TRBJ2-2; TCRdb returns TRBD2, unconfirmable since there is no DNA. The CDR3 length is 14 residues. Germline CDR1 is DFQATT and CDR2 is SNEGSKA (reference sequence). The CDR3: CSASGTRNTGELFF.

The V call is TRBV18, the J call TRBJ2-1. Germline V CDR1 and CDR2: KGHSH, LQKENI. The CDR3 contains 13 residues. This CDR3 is CASSPVRHDEQFF. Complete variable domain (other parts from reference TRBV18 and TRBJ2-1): NAGVMQNPRHLVRRRGQEARLRCSPMKGHSHVYWYRQLPEEGLKFMVYLQKENIIDESGMPKERFSAEFPKEGPSILRIQQVVRGDSAAYFCASSPVRHDEQFFGPGTRLTVL.

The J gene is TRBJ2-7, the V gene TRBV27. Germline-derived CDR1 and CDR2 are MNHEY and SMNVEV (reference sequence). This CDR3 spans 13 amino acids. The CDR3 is CASSFRMTYEQYF.

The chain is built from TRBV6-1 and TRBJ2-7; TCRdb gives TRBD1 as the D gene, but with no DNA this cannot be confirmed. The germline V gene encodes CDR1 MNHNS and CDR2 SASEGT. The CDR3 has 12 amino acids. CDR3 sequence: CASTRGNYEQYF.

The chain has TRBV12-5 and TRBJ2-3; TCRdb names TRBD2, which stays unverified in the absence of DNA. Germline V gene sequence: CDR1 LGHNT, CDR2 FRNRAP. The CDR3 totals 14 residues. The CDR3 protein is CASSYGRPTDTQYF.

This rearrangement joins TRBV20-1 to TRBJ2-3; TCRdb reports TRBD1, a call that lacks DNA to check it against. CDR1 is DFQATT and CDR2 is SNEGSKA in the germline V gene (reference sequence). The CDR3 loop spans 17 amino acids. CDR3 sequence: CSARGEVGQGAGDTQYF.

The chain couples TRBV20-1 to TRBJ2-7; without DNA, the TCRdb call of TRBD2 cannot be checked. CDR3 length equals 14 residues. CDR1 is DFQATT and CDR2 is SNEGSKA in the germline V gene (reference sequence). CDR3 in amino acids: CSARGLAQLNEQYF.

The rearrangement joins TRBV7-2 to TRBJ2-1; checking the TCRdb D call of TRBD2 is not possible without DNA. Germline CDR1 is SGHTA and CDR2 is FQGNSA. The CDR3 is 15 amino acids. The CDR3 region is CASSQGREGLYEQFF. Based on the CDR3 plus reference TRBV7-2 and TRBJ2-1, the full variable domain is GAGVSQSPSNKVTEKGKDVELRCDPISGHTALYWYRQSLGQGLEFLIYFQGNSAPDKSGLPSDRFSAERTGGSVSTLTIQRTQQEDSAVYLCASSQGREGLYEQFFGPGTRLTVL.

The chain's CDR3 is CASSFGPPNTGELFF. The chain links TRBV5-1 to TRBJ2-2. This CDR3 contains 15 residues. Per germline, CDR1 SGHRS and CDR2 YFSETQ.

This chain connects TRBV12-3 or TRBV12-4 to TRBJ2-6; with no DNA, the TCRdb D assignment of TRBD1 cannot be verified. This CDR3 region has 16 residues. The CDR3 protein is CASSFPFSGGANVLTF.

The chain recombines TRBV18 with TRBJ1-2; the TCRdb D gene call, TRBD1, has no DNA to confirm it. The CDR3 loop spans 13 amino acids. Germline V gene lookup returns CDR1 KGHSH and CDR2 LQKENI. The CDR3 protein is CASSPDRLSGYTF.

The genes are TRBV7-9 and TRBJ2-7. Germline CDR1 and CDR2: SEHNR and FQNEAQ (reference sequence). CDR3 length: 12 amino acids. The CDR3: CASSLGSRWQYF.

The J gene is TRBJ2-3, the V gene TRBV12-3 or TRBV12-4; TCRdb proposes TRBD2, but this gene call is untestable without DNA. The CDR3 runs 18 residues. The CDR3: CASSLRSGTSGRTDTQYF.

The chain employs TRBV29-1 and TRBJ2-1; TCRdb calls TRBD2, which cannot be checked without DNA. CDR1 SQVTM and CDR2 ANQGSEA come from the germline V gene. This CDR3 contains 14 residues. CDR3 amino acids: CSVLGLAGHNEQFF.

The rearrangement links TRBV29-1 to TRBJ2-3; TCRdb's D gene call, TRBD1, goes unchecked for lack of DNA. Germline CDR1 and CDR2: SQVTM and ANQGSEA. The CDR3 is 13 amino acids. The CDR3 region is CSAGRLSTDTQYF.

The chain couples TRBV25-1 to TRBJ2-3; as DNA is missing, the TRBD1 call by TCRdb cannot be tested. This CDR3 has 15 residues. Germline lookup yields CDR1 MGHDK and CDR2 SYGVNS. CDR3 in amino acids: CANRRGTGPTDTQYF.

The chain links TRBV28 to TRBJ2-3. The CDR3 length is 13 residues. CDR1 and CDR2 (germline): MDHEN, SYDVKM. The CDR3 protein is CASSLSVIDTQYF.

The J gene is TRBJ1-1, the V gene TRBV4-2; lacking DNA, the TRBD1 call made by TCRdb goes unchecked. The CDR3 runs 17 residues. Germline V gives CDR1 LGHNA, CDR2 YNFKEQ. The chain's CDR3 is CASSQGWKTGRVTEAFF.

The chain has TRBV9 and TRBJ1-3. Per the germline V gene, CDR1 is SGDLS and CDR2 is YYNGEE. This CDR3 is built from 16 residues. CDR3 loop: CASSTQVRMAGNTIYF.

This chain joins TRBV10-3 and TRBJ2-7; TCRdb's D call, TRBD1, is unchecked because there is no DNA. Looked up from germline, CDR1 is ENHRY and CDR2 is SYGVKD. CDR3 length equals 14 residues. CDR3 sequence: CAISDGQGAHEQYF.

The CDR3 protein is CASSEAGQYNEQFF. The J gene is TRBJ2-1, the V gene TRBV25-1; TCRdb picks TRBD2, but there is no DNA to check that call. The CDR3 runs to 14 residues. Germline lookup yields CDR1 MGHDK and CDR2 SYGVNS.

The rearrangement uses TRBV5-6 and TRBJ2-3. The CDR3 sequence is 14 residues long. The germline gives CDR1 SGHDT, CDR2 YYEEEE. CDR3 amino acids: CASSLVSSTDTQYF.

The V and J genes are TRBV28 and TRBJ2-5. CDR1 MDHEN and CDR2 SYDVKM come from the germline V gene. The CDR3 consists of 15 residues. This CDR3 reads CASSPHSTLQETQYF. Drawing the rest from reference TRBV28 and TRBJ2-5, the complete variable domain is DVKVTQSSRYLVKRTGEKVFLECVQDMDHENMFWYRQDPGLGLRLIYFSYDVKMKEKGDIPEGYSVSREKKERFSLILESASTNQTSMYLCASSPHSTLQETQYFGPGTRLLVL.

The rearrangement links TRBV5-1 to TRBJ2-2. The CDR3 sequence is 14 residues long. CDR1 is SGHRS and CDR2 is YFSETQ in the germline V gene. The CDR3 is CASSLATNTAELFF. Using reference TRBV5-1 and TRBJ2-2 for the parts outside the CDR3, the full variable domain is KAGVTQTPRYLIKTRGQQVTLSCSPISGHRSVSWYQQTPGQGLQFLFEYFSETQRNKGNFPGRFSGRQFSNSRSEMNVSTLELGDSALYLCASSLATNTAELFFGEGSRLTVL.

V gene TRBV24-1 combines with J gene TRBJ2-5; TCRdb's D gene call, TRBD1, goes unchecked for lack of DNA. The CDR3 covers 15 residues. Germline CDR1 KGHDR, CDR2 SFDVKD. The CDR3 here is CATSDSSGVRETQYF.

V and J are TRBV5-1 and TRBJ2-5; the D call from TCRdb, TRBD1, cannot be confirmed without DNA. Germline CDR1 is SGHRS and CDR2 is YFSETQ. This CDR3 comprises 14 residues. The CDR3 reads CASSLGTAGETQYF.

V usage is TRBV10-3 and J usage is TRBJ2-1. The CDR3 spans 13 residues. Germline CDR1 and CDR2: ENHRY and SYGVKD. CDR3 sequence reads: CAISGVESNEQFF.